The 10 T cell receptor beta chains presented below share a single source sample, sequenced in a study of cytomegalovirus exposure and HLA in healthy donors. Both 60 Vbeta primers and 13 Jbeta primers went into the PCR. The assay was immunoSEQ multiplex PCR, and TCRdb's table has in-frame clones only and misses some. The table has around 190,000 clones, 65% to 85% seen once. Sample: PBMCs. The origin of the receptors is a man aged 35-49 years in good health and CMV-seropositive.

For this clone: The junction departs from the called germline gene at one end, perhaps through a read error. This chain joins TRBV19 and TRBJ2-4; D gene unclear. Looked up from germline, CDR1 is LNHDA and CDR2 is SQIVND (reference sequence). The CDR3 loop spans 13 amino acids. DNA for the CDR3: TGTGCCAGTAGTGGCGACGCACAAAACAGTCAGTACTTC. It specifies CASSGDAQNSQYF.

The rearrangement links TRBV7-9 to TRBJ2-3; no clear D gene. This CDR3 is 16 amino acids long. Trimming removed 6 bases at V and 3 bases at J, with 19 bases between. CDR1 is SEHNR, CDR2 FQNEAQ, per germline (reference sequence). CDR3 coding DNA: TGTGCCAGCAGGCTATGGTCCGGAGTTGGGACAGATACGCAGTATTTT. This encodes CASRLWSGVGTDTQYF.

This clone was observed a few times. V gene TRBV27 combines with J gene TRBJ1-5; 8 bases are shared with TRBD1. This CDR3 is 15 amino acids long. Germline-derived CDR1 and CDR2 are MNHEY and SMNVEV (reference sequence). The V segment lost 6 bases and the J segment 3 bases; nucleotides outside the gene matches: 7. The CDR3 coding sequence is TGTGCCAGCAGCCCCGGACAGGGACCCAATCAGCCCCAGCATTTT. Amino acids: CASSPGQGPNQPQHF.

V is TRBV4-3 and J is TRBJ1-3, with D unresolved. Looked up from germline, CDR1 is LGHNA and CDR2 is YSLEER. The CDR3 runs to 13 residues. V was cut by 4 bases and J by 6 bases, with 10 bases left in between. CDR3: CASSPVYSNTIYF. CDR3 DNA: TGCGCCAGCAGCCCCGTTTATTCAAACACCATATATTTT.

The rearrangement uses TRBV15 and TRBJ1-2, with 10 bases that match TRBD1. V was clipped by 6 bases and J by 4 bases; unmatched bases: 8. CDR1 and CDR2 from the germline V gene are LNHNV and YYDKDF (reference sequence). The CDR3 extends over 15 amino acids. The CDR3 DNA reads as TGTGCCACCAGTACAGACAGGGGGCATAGCTATGGCTACACCTTC. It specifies CATSTDRGHSYGYTF. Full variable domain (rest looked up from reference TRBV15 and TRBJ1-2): DAMVIQNPRYQVTQFGKPVTLSCSQTLNHNVMYWYQQKSSQAPKLLFHYYDKDFNNEADTPDNFQSRRPNTSFCFLDIRSPGLGDTAMYLCATSTDRGHSYGYTFGSGTRLTVV.

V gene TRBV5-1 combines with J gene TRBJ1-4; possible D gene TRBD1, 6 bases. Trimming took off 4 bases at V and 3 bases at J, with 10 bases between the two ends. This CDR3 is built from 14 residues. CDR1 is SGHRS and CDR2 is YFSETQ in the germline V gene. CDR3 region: CASSGEGANEKLFF. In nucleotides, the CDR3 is TGCGCCAGCAGCGGGGAGGGGGCTAATGAAAAACTGTTTTTT. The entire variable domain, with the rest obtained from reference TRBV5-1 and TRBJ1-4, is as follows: KAGVTQTPRYLIKTRGQQVTLSCSPISGHRSVSWYQQTPGQGLQFLFEYFSETQRNKGNFPGRFSGRQFSNSRSEMNVSTLELGDSALYLCASSGEGANEKLFFGSGTQLSVL.

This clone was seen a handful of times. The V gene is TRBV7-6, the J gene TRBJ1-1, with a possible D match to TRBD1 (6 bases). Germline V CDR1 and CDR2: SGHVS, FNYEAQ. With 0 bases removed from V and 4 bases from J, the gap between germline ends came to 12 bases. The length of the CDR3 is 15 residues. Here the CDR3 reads CASSLAGASSTEAFF. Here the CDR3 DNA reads TGTGCCAGCAGCTTAGCGGGGGCGTCTAGCACTGAAGCTTTCTTT.

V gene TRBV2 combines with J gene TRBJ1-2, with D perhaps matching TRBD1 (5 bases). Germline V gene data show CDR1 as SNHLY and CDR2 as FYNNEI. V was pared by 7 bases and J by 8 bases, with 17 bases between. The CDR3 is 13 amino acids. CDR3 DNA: TGTGCCAGCATTCCCGGTGGGGGGGAAGGCTACACCTTC. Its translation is CASIPGGGEGYTF.

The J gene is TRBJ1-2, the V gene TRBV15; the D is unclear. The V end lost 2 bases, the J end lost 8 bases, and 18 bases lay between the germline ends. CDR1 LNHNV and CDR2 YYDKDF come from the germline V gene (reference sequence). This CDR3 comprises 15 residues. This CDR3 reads CATSRLDKESLGYTF. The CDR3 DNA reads TGTGCCACCAGCAGATTAGACAAGGAATCCCTCGGCTACACCTTC.

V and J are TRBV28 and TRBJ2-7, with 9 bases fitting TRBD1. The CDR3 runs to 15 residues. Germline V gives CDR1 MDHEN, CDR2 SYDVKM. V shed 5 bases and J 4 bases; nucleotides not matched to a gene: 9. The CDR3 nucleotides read TGTGCCAGCAGTCCAACGGACAGGGGCCCTTACGAGCAGTACTTC. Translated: CASSPTDRGPYEQYF.